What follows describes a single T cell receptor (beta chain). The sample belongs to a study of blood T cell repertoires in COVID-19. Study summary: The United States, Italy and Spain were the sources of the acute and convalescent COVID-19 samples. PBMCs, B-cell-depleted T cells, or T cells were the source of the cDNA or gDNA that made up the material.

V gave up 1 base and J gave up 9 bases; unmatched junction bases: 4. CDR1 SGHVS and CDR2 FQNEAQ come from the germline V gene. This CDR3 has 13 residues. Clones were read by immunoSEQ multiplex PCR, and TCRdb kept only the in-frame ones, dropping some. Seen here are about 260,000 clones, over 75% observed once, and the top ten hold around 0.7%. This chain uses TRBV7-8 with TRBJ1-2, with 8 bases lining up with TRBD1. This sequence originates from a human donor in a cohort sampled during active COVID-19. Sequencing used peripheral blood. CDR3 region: CASSLGQGLSYTF. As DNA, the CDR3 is TGTGCCAGCAGCTTAGGACAGGGGTTGAGCTACACCTTC.